The rows below give T cell receptor beta chains drawn from one sample of a study of breast tumors, draining lymph nodes, adjacent tissues. One entry per CDR3 protein results from TCRdb running MiXCR on the multiplex PCR reads. This table holds approximately 210,000 distinct CDR3 sequences, around 32% found once. What was sequenced was axillary lymph node tissue. The receptors stem from a female donor with breast cancer. Some clones in this sample may be carry-over from other donors' samples. Each CDR3 is given with its conserved first and last residue. The D gene is left open where the match is weak. Clone size is not always given. Where it is, it says once, few, many or a class for expanded clones.

>TRBD1|many|13|TRBJ1-6|TRBV20-1
TGCAGTGCCGCCCGGGACAGACAGTCACCCCTCCACTTT
CSAARDRQSPLHF
>NA|many|15|TRBJ2-1|TRBV20-1
TGCAGTGCTAGAGATGGGTCGGTCACGAGCAATGAGCAGTTCTTC
CSARDGSVTSNEQFF
>NA|NA|15|TRBJ2-3|TRBV25-1
TGTGCCAGCAGTGACGGTATATTTAGCACAGATACGCAGTATTTT
CASSDGIFSTDTQYF
>TRBD2|many|16|TRBJ2-3|TRBV20-1
TGCAGTGCTAGCGTACTAGCGAAAGGTCCCGGAGATACGCAGTATTTT
CSASVLAKGPGDTQYF
>NA|NA|14|TRBJ1-4|TRBV20-1
TGCAGTGCTAGCAAACTAGCGGGTGGTGAAAAACTGTTTTTT
CSASKLAGGEKLFF
>NA|many|13|TRBJ1-3|TRBV20-1
TGCAGTGCTTTACTCGGCCCTGGAAACACCATATATTTT
CSALLGPGNTIYF
>NA|many|14|TRBJ1-4|TRBV19
TGTGCCAGTAGTATCCGGCGGGATGGGTGGCAACTGTTTTTT
CASSIRRDGWQLFF
>TRBD1|NA|17|TRBJ1-1|TRBV3-1
TGTGCCAGCAGCCGATCCGGGACAGGGCCCGATAACACTGAAGCTTTCTTT
CASSRSGTGPDNTEAFF
>TRBD2|many|18|TRBJ2-1|TRBV15
TGTGCCACCAGCAGAGGGTGGAATTTTAGCGGGGGGGACAATGAGCAGTTCTTC
CATSRGWNFSGGDNEQFF
>NA|many|17|TRBJ2-7|TRBV5-1
TGCGCCAGCAGCTTGGCTGCGGGGGGACAGGGTCATCCGGAGCAGTACTTC
CASSLAAGGQGHPEQYF
>NA|many|16|TRBJ2-6|TRBV7-6
TGTGCCAGCAGTTTAAGAACAGGCGCTGGGGCCAACGTCCTGACTTTC
CASSLRTGAGANVLTF
>NA|NA|14|TRBJ1-6|TRBV5-4
TGTGCCAGCAGCTTGGCAGGGGCCTCATCACCCCTCCACTTT
CASSLAGASSPLHF
>NA|NA|15|TRBJ1-6|TRBV12-3/TRBV12-4
TGTGCCAGCAGTCCCGGGGACGGCTATAATTCACCCCTCCACTTT
CASSPGDGYNSPLHF